The rows below give T cell receptor beta chains drawn from one sample of a study of control samples from healthy donors and cancer patients. Libraries were prepared by immunoSEQ multiplex PCR; TCRdb keeps only in-frame clonotypes and omits some of them. The sample table sets out about 210,000 clones. Sequencing used blood. These TCRs come from a woman younger than 45 in good health. Each CDR3 is given with its conserved first and last residue. A D gene is named only where the DNA matches it firmly. Clone size, where shown, is once, few, many, or a class for clones that have expanded.

V,D,size,J,DNA,CDR3
TRBV27,TRBD2,.,TRBJ2-1,TGTGCCAGCAGGGGGGGGAGACAGAGCTCCTACAATGAGCAGTTCTTC,CASRGGRQSSYNEQFF
TRBV15,TRBD1,.,TRBJ2-5,TGTGCCACCAACCCAACAGGGGGCGGCGGAGAGACCCAGTACTTC,CATNPTGGGGETQYF
TRBV13,TRBD2,medium-sized,TRBJ2-3,TGTGCCAGCAGCGAAAGTAGCGGGGGGAGCACAGATACGCAGTATTTT,CASSESSGGSTDTQYF
TRBV9,.,.,TRBJ2-5,TGTGCCAGCAGCCCTGGGGTGGGGAGGTGGCAAGAGACCCAGTACTTC,CASSPGVGRWQETQYF
TRBV19,.,.,TRBJ2-1,TGTGCCAGTAAGGTTGGCGGACCACCCTACAATGAGCAGTTCTTC,CASKVGGPPYNEQFF
TRBV5-8,.,.,TRBJ1-5,TGTGCCAGCAGCCCGGGATGGGGGCCCCAGCATTTT,CASSPGWGPQHF
TRBV7-2,.,.,TRBJ1-1,TGTGCCAGCAGCTTCGAAAAGAACACTGAAGCTTTCTTT,CASSFEKNTEAFF
TRBV9,TRBD1,.,TRBJ1-4,TGTGCCAGCAGCTCGCGGGACAGGGGGAATGAAAAACTGTTTTTT,CASSSRDRGNEKLFF
TRBV7-8,.,.,TRBJ2-5,TGTGCCAGCAGCCCATCACCAGGCGAGACCCAGTACTTC,CASSPSPGETQYF
TRBV7-9,.,.,TRBJ1-4,TGTGCCAGCAGCTGGTCCGGGACTAATGAAAAACTGTTTTTT,CASSWSGTNEKLFF
TRBV28,.,.,TRBJ1-3,TGTGCCAGCAGCCTGGGACCGCCTGGAAACACCATATATTTT,CASSLGPPGNTIYF
TRBV6-5,TRBD1,.,TRBJ2-2,TGTGCCAGCAGCGGGACAGGGACCAACACCGGGGAGCTGTTTTTT,CASSGTGTNTGELFF
TRBV9,.,.,TRBJ1-2,TGTGCCAGCAGCGCCCTTGGCAGGAACTATGGCTACACCTTC,CASSALGRNYGYTF
TRBV4-3,.,.,TRBJ1-1,TGCGCCAGCAGCGAAAGACCGGGAGGAGACACTGAAGCTTTCTTT,CASSERPGGDTEAFF
TRBV19,TRBD1,.,TRBJ1-1,TGTGCCAGTAGTATAAGACAGGGAGTTGCTGAAGCTTTCTTT,CASSIRQGVAEAFF
TRBV6-4,TRBD1,.,TRBJ2-1,TGTGCCAGCAGTGACCAGGGGGCGGGGTACAATGAGCAGTTCTTC,CASSDQGAGYNEQFF
TRBV6-1,TRBD1,.,TRBJ2-7,TGTGCCAGCAGTGAAGTGGGACAGGGCCCCTACGAGCAGTACTTC,CASSEVGQGPYEQYF
TRBV10-3,TRBD1,.,TRBJ2-3,TGTGCCATCAGTGGCGTTGGACAGGGGGCCCCAGATACGCAGTATTTT,CAISGVGQGAPDTQYF
TRBV7-2,.,.,TRBJ1-1,TGTGCCAGCAGCTTACGGGGGAATAGCGCTGAAGCTTTCTTT,CASSLRGNSAEAFF
TRBV11-2,TRBD1,.,TRBJ1-3,TGTGCCAGCAGCCCCCTTCTGGGACAGGGCGTGAACACCATATATTTT,CASSPLLGQGVNTIYF
TRBV10-1,.,.,TRBJ2-7,TGCGCCAGCAGTGAGTCAAGGTCGTCTACGCAGCAGTACTTC,CASSESRSSTQQYF
TRBV7-8,TRBD2,.,TRBJ2-3,TGTGCCAGCAGCAATACCGCTCGGGGGGGGGATACGCAGTATTTT,CASSNTARGGDTQYF
TRBV6-1,.,.,TRBJ1-2,TGTGCCAGCAGTGAAATAAGCTATGGCTACACCTTC,CASSEISYGYTF
TRBV5-1,.,.,TRBJ1-1,TGCGCCAGCAGCGCCACAGGGTACACTGAAGCTTTCTTT,CASSATGYTEAFF
TRBV5-1,.,.,TRBJ1-2,TGCGCCAGCAGCTTGGGGGACAATGGCCTTCCCTATGGCTACACCTTC,CASSLGDNGLPYGYTF
TRBV11-3,.,.,TRBJ2-1,TGTGCCAGCAGCTTAGCGTCCAATGAGCAGTTCTTC,CASSLASNEQFF
TRBV6-6,.,.,TRBJ2-7,TGTGCCAGCAGTTACGGGGACACCCCATACGAGCAGTACTTC,CASSYGDTPYEQYF
TRBV3-1/TRBV3-2,.,.,TRBJ1-2,TGTGCCAGCAGCCCCTCAAATTACAGGGAACCTGGCTACACCTTC,CASSPSNYREPGYTF
TRBV6-5,.,.,TRBJ1-2,TGTGCCAGCAGTTCGACGGATTACAGGAGAGGCTACACCTTC,CASSSTDYRRGYTF
TRBV5-4,.,.,TRBJ1-1,TGTGCCAGCAGCTCGTTAGCCGGATTGGGTACTGAAGCTTTCTTT,CASSSLAGLGTEAFF
TRBV28,TRBD1,.,TRBJ1-6,TGTGCCAGTACAGGGGGGAATTCACCCCTCCACTTT,CASTGGNSPLHF
TRBV14,.,.,TRBJ2-1,TGTGCCAGCAGCACCGGGATTCTGGTGGGCCATGAGCAGTTCTTC,CASSTGILVGHEQFF
TRBV24-1,TRBD1,.,TRBJ1-1,TGTGCCGCCCAACGGACAGGGGAGGCCACTGAAGCTTTCTTT,CAAQRTGEATEAFF
TRBV7-2,.,.,TRBJ2-2,TGTGCCAGCAGCACTCGGATCCAGGGGCTGAGGGCCGGGGAGCTGTTTTTT,CASSTRIQGLRAGELFF
TRBV4-1,TRBD1,.,TRBJ2-7,TGCGCCAGCAGCCAGGCCCGGGACAGGGGATTCGAGCAGTACTTC,CASSQARDRGFEQYF
TRBV7-8,.,.,TRBJ1-5,TGTGCCAGCAGCTCCCAGAATCAGCCCCAGCATTTT,CASSSQNQPQHF
TRBV30,.,.,TRBJ1-5,TGTGCCTGGAGCGAACAGGCCGGGAATCAGCCCCAGCATTTT,CAWSEQAGNQPQHF
TRBV5-1,.,.,TRBJ1-2,TGCGCCAGCAGCTTGACAACCAACTATGGCTACACCTTC,CASSLTTNYGYTF
TRBV9,.,.,TRBJ2-3,TGTGCCAGCAGCCCGCGTGCAGGGGGGAGCACAGATACGCAGTATTTT,CASSPRAGGSTDTQYF
TRBV10-1,.,.,TRBJ1-2,TGCGCCAGCAGTGAGTACAGCGACTATGGCTACACCTTC,CASSEYSDYGYTF
TRBV5-6,TRBD1,.,TRBJ1-2,TGTGCCAGCAGCTTGCCCAGATTAGGGGGCAGGGACTATGGCTACACCTTC,CASSLPRLGGRDYGYTF
TRBV5-8,.,.,TRBJ1-1,TGTGCCAGCAGCTTGTACAGGAGCACTGAAGCTTTCTTT,CASSLYRSTEAFF
TRBV4-2,.,.,TRBJ2-1,TGTGCCAGCAGCCAAGATTTTGGGATTTACAATGAGCAGTTCTTC,CASSQDFGIYNEQFF
TRBV7-9,.,.,TRBJ1-4,TGTGCCAGCAGCCCTAGGACGGACCTTGAAAAACTGTTTTTT,CASSPRTDLEKLFF
TRBV27,.,.,TRBJ1-2,TGTGCCAGCAGTTTCTCCCCCAGGGGAGGGAATGGCTACACCTTC,CASSFSPRGGNGYTF
TRBV5-8,.,.,TRBJ1-1,TGTGCCAGCAGCTTGGCCGCGGTCTGGAACACTGAAGCTTTCTTT,CASSLAAVWNTEAFF
TRBV28,.,.,TRBJ2-6,TGTGCCAGCAGTTTTTTGGGCACCCCTGGGGCCAACGTCCTGACTTTC,CASSFLGTPGANVLTF
TRBV5-8,.,.,TRBJ1-1,TGTGCCAGCAGCTTGGGAAAGGGATGGGGAGCTGAAGCTTTCTTT,CASSLGKGWGAEAFF
TRBV5-1,.,.,TRBJ1-3,TGCGCCAGCAGCTACGACAGCTCTGGAAACACCATATATTTT,CASSYDSSGNTIYF
TRBV6-1,TRBD2,.,TRBJ2-1,TGTGCCAGCAGTGAAAGCGCGGGGGAAGGGGATGAGCAGTTCTTC,CASSESAGEGDEQFF